Listed below are T cell receptor beta chains from one sample, sequenced in a study of cytomegalovirus exposure and HLA in healthy donors. The assay was immunoSEQ multiplex PCR, and TCRdb's table has in-frame clones only and misses some. The sample contains approximately 130,000 clones, 75% to 90% of which appear only once. The sequenced sample was PBMCs. These TCRs come from a young woman in good health and CMV-seropositive. The CDR3 runs from the conserved cysteine through the conserved F or W. Each record gives: V gene, J gene, D gene, clone size, CDR3 DNA, CDR3 protein. The D gene is left open where the match is weak. A row's size may be missing; if present it is once, few, many or a size class.

>TRBV5-6|TRBJ2-1|TRBD2|-
TGTGCCAGCAGCTTGGGCGCGGGAGGGCCCAATGAGCAGTTCTTC
CASSLGAGGPNEQFF
>TRBV5-5|TRBJ2-5|TRBD1|few
TGTGCCAGCAGCTTGGGGACAGGGGAGACCCAGTACTTC
CASSLGTGETQYF
>TRBV5-1|TRBJ1-1|TRBD1|-
TGCGCCAGCAGCTGGGGACAGGGGGCGGGCACTGAAGCTTTCTTT
CASSWGQGAGTEAFF
>TRBV5-4|TRBJ2-7|TRBD1|-
TGTGCCAGCAGCGTCCCGGGACAGAGCTACGAGCAGTACTTC
CASSVPGQSYEQYF
>TRBV2|TRBJ2-3|-|few
TGTGCCAGCAGGGCCATCACCCGGGGGACCTCTAGCACAGATACGCAGTATTTT
CASRAITRGTSSTDTQYF
>TRBV1|TRBJ1-5|-|-
TGCACCAGCAGCCAAGATAGGAGGAATCAGCCCCAGCATTTT
CTSSQDRRNQPQHF
>TRBV10-2|TRBJ2-1|TRBD2|-
TGCGCCAGCAGTCCGGGACTAGCGGGCAATGAGCAGTTCTTC
CASSPGLAGNEQFF
>TRBV6-1|TRBJ2-5|-|-
TGTGCCAGCAGTGAACGGAGGCGGGGAGAGACCCAGTACTTC
CASSERRRGETQYF
>TRBV5-4|TRBJ2-5|-|once
TGTGCCAGCAGTACCACTCAAGAGACCCAGTACTTC
CASSTTQETQYF
>TRBV6-5|TRBJ1-2|-|-
TGTGCCAGCAGTTACTCACGGCGGGGCGAAGATGGCTACACCTTC
CASSYSRRGEDGYTF
>TRBV6-1|TRBJ2-7|TRBD2|-
TGTGCCAGCAGTGAAGCGGAGGCGGGGGGTTCCTACGAGCAGTACTTC
CASSEAEAGGSYEQYF
>TRBV6-5|TRBJ1-2|TRBD1|once
TGTGCCAGCAGCTATACAGGGGGATCCCTCTATGGCTACACCTTC
CASSYTGGSLYGYTF
>TRBV5-1|TRBJ1-1|-|-
TGCGCCAGCGGACTCCTAGGGAACACTGAAGCTTTCTTT
CASGLLGNTEAFF
>TRBV6-1|TRBJ1-5|-|-
TGTGCCAGCAGTGAGCGGCAGTATAGCAATCAGCCCCAGCATTTT
CASSERQYSNQPQHF
>TRBV5-4|TRBJ1-6|TRBD1|-
TGTGCCAGCAGCCCTTCGGGGACAGGGAATGTTTCACCCCTCCACTTT
CASSPSGTGNVSPLHF
>TRBV6-6|TRBJ2-1|-|-
TGTGCCAGCAGTTACTCTAGGACTAAGCAGGTCTTC
CASSYSRTKQVF
>TRBV27|TRBJ2-7|TRBD2|-
TGTGCCAGCCGAACTAGCGGGGGGGCGCCCGAGCAGTACTTC
CASRTSGGAPEQYF
>TRBV28|TRBJ2-4|-|-
TGTGCCAGCAACGGCAGGGGGAGCGGGGGATCCCTAAACATTCAGTACTTC
CASNGRGSGGSLNIQYF
>TRBV6-5|TRBJ1-1|-|-
TGTGCCAGCAGTTACATGGCCAGGACTGAAGCTTTCTTT
CASSYMARTEAFF
>TRBV18|TRBJ2-2|TRBD1|-
TGTGCCAGCGCGCTGGGACAGGGAAATAACGGGGAGCTGTTTTTT
CASALGQGNNGELFF
>TRBV28|TRBJ2-3|TRBD2|-
TGTGCCAGCAGTTTAACCGGGACTAGCGACATTAATACGCAGTATTTT
CASSLTGTSDINTQYF
>TRBV5-1|TRBJ1-4|-|few
TGCGCCAGCAGCTTGTCGGACAGCCCTGATGAAAAACTGTTTTTT
CASSLSDSPDEKLFF
>TRBV29-1|TRBJ2-3|TRBD2|-
TGCAGCGTCCTGGGACTAGCGGGACCCGCAGATACGCAGTATTTT
CSVLGLAGPADTQYF
>TRBV9|TRBJ2-6|-|-
TGTGCCAGCAGCTTCCGAGCTGGGGCCAACGTCCTGACTTTC
CASSFRAGANVLTF
>TRBV6-1|TRBJ1-2|TRBD1|-
TGTGCCAGCAGTGCTATATACGGGACAGGCTATGGCTACACCTTC
CASSAIYGTGYGYTF
>TRBV30|TRBJ2-2|-|-
TGTGCCGGAGGGACCGGGGAGCTGTTTTTT
CAGGTGELFF
>TRBV7-9|TRBJ1-1|-|-
TGTGCCAGCAGCCCCGGAGGGAACGCTGAAGCTTTCTTT
CASSPGGNAEAFF
>TRBV2|TRBJ1-1|-|-
TGTGCCAGCAGTCTCCAGAGAGGGTACACTGAAGCTTTCTTT
CASSLQRGYTEAFF
>TRBV19|TRBJ1-5|TRBD1|-
TGTGCCAGTAGGGCCCGACAGGGGGGGGGAAAACCCCAGCATTTT
CASRARQGGGKPQHF
>TRBV6-6|TRBJ2-7|-|-
TGTGCCAGCAGTCTCGGGATGTCCGAGCAGTACTTC
CASSLGMSEQYF
>TRBV13|TRBJ2-5|-|few
TGTGCCAGCAGCCACCAAGGACACGGCGAGGAGACCCAGTACTTC
CASSHQGHGEETQYF
>TRBV28|TRBJ1-5|-|few
TGTGCCAGCATCCAAGGAGGGACGGGCAATCAGCCCCAGCATTTT
CASIQGGTGNQPQHF
>TRBV19|TRBJ1-2|TRBD1|-
TGTGCCAGTACCCCAAGGGGGCAGGAACTGATTTATGGCTACACCTTC
CASTPRGQELIYGYTF
>TRBV28|TRBJ1-2|-|-
TGTGCCAGCAGTTTAATAGGGGATGGCTACACCTTC
CASSLIGDGYTF
>TRBV28|TRBJ2-1|-|-
TGTGCCAGCAGTTCCCTCAGAGCGGGTTTCCACAATGAGCAGTTCTTC
CASSSLRAGFHNEQFF
>TRBV6-5|TRBJ1-2|TRBD1|-
TGTGCCAGCAGTTACCTTGGACAGGGGCCTAACTATGGCTACACCTTC
CASSYLGQGPNYGYTF
>TRBV4-2|TRBJ2-1|-|-
TGTGCCAGCAGCCGGGACTCGGCGACCTACAATGAGCAGTTCTTC
CASSRDSATYNEQFF
>TRBV6-6|TRBJ2-1|-|few
TGTGCCAGCACCTCCTTTAGCAATGAGCAGTTCTTC
CASTSFSNEQFF
>TRBV11-2|TRBJ2-3|-|once
TGTGCCAGCAGCTTAGTGGTGACTAGCACAGATACGCAGTATTTT
CASSLVVTSTDTQYF
>TRBV6-1|TRBJ1-1|TRBD1|-
TGTGCCAGCAGGGCCCAGGGGGACACTGAAGCTTTCTTT
CASRAQGDTEAFF
>TRBV19|TRBJ1-6|-|-
TGTGCCAGTAGTACAGGGTATAATTCACCCCTCCACTTT
CASSTGYNSPLHF
>TRBV28|TRBJ1-5|TRBD1|-
TGTGCCAGCAGTTTACCCTTAGGACAGGTTGGGCAGCCCCAGCATTTT
CASSLPLGQVGQPQHF
>TRBV19|TRBJ2-5|-|-
TGTGCCAGTAGTATTAGACATCTAACCACTCAAGAGACCCAGTACTTC
CASSIRHLTTQETQYF
>TRBV28|TRBJ1-2|-|-
TGTGCCGTACAGGGTATCTATGGCTACACCTTC
CAVQGIYGYTF